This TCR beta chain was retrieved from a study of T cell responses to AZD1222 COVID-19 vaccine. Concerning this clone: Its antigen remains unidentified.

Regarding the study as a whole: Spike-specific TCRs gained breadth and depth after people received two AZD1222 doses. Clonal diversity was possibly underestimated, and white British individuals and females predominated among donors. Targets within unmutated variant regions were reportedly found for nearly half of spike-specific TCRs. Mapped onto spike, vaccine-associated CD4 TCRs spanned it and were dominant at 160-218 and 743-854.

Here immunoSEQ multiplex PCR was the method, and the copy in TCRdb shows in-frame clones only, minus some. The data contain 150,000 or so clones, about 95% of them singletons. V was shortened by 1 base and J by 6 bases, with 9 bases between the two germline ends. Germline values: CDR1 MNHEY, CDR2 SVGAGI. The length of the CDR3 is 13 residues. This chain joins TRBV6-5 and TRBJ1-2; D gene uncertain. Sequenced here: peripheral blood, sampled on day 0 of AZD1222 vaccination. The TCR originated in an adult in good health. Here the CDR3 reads CASSYFPGDGYTF. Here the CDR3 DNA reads TGTGCCAGCAGTTACTTCCCCGGGGATGGCTACACCTTC.